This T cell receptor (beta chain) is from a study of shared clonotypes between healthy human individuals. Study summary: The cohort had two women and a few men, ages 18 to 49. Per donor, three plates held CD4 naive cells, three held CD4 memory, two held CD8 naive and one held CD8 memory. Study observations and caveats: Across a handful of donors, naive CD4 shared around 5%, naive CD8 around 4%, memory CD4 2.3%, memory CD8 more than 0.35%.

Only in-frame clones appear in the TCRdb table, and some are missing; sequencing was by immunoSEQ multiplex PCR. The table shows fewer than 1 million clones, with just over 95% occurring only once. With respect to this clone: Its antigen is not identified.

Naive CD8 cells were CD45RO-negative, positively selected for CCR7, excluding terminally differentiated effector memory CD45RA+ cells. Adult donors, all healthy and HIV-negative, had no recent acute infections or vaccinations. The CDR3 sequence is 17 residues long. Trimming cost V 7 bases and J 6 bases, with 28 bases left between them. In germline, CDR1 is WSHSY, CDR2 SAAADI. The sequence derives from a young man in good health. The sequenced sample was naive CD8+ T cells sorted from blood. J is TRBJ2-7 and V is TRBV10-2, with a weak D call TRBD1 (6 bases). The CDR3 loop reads CASTKRRQEVLEREQYF. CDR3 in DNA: TGCGCCAGCACGAAGAGACGACAGGAGGTTCTGGAACGCGAGCAGTACTTC.